Sequencing of this T cell receptor beta chain was carried out in a study of cytomegalovirus exposure and HLA in healthy donors. Study-level points and caveats: The study had only CMV serostatus as immune exposure information. When the data were analyzed later, several of the most significant clusters appeared to be linked to common viral pathogens. In most subjects, TCR beta sequences reportedly gave accurate predictions of HLA-A and HLA-B alleles.

The primer mix had 60 Vbeta and 13 Jbeta primers. Method: immunoSEQ multiplex PCR; TCRdb's copy keeps in-frame clones and lacks some. The repertoire holds just over 150,000 clones, approximately 76% seen once, with about 2.1% in the top ten. Turning to this clone: Its target is unknown.

This CDR3 is built from 15 residues. CDR1 LNHDA and CDR2 SQIVND come from the germline V gene (reference sequence). Unmatched junction bases numbered 8, after V lost 4 bases and J lost 5 bases. This TCR derives from a female donor in good health and CMV-seronegative. The chain links TRBV19 to TRBJ2-7, with TRBD1 identical over 10 bases. The sequenced sample consisted of PBMCs. In nucleotides, the CDR3 is TGTGCCAGTAGTAGCTCGGGACAGGGGATCCACGAGCAGTACTTC. Residues: CASSSSGQGIHEQYF.